The sample holds one count of the clone carrying this T cell receptor beta chain. The target antigen is unknown. The germline V gene has CDR1 MNHEY and CDR2 SMNVEV (reference sequence). Trimming left V 4 bases short and J 0 bases short, with 7 bases between. The CDR3 is made up of 14 amino acids. Healthy individuals who donated bone marrow served as the donors. The donors, nominally healthy at sampling, likely had unrecorded immune exposures. These data originate in a study of cytomegalovirus exposure and HLA in healthy donors. Study findings and constraints: Immune exposure information comprised only CMV serostatus. A later analysis linked a missense DCLRE1C variant to TCR beta V- and J-gene trimming.

This PCR relied on a set of 60 Vbeta primers and 13 Jbeta primers. TCRdb's copy holds only in-frame clones and misses some; the assay was immunoSEQ multiplex PCR. The repertoire has 35,000 to 45,000 clones, 50% of them found once; the top ten carry around 10%. The gene calls are TRBV27 and TRBJ1-3, with D maybe TRBD1 (6 bases). The sequence derives from a human donor in good health. Sequences were obtained from PBMCs. The CDR3 DNA is TGTGCCAGCAGTTCGACAGGCTCTGGAAACACCATATATTTT. Translating gives CASSSTGSGNTIYF.